This TCR beta chain was captured in a study of cytomegalovirus exposure and HLA in healthy donors. The donors comprised healthy bone marrow donors. About this clone: The antigen is not known.

Findings and caveats of the study: In a later analysis, V- and J-gene trimming of beta chains associated with a DCLRE1C missense variant, replicated independently.

V lost 1 base and J lost 4; bases outside the gene matches: 3. This CDR3 has 14 amino acids. The germline gives CDR1 LNHDA, CDR2 SQIVND (reference sequence). The PCR used 60 Vbeta and 13 Jbeta primers. Produced via immunoSEQ multiplex PCR; TCRdb's table is partial and in-frame only. This listing includes tens of thousands of clones. Specimen: PBMCs. J is TRBJ1-1 and V is TRBV19, with TRBD1 matching over 7 bases. The TCR sequence derives from a female donor in good health and CMV-seropositive. The CDR3 spells CASSIGNRGTEAFF. Here the CDR3 DNA reads TGTGCCAGTAGTATAGGTAACAGGGGCACTGAAGCTTTCTTT.